This TCR beta chain emerged from a study of blood T cell repertoires in COVID-19. The method was immunoSEQ multiplex PCR; TCRdb's version includes in-frame clones alone and lacks a portion of them. The table includes about 400,000 clones, about 86% detected once. CDR1 and CDR2 (germline): SGHVS, FNYEAQ. Trimming shortened V by 5 bases and J by 5 bases, and 16 bases separated the two germline ends. The length of the CDR3 is 15 residues. Seattle patient enrollment occurred during active infection, with longitudinal follow-up thereafter. This sequence originates from a woman aged 60-75 years with COVID-19, enrolled during active disease. Sequencing was carried out using peripheral blood. The rearrangement uses TRBV7-6 and TRBJ1-5; D is undetermined. The CDR3 here is CASSPEAGSHQPQHF. The CDR3 DNA follows: TGTGCCAGCAGCCCCGAGGCCGGGAGTCATCAGCCCCAGCATTTT.